This T cell receptor (beta chain) came from a study of blood T cell repertoires in COVID-19. Study background: Samples of COVID-19 (acute and convalescent) were obtained from the United States, Italy and Spain. Nucleic acid was either cDNA or gDNA, and it came from T cells, B-cell-depleted T cells, or PBMCs.

Authors' data handling: The assay estimated nucleated cells by amplifying reference gene primers. The data were produced by immunoSEQ multiplex PCR, yet TCRdb's version contains in-frame clones alone and is incomplete. That table is the source of V, J and clone size, and D and trimming were worked out from the DNA. The sample yields some 130,000 clones, 81% seen once. Germline values: CDR1 SQVTM, CDR2 ANQGSEA. V lost 7 bases and J 4 bases, leaving 10 bases between the germline ends. The CDR3 covers 11 residues. This TCR came from a woman aged 60-70 years with active or convalescent COVID-19. The sequencing sample was made of peripheral blood. This chain links TRBV29-1 with TRBJ2-5; weak D call: TRBD1 (6 bases). The CDR3 reads CSAATGETQYF. Written as DNA, the CDR3 is TGCAGCGCCGCGACAGGAGAGACCCAGTACTTC.